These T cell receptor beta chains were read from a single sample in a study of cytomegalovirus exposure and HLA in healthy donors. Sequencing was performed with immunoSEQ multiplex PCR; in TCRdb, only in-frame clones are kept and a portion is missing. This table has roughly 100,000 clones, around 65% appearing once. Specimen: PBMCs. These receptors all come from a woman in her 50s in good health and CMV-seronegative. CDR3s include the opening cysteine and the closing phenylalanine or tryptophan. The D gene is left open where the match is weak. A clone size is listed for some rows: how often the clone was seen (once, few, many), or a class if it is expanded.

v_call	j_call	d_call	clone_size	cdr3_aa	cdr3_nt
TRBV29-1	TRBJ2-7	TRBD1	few	CSVPGQNSYEQYF	TGCAGCGTTCCGGGACAGAACTCCTACGAGCAGTACTTC
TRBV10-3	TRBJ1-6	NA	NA	CAISDRANNSPLHF	TGTGCCATCAGTGATCGAGCCAACAATTCACCCCTCCACTTT
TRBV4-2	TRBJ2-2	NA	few	CASSQAQDLTGELFF	TGTGCCAGCAGCCAAGCCCAGGACTTAACCGGGGAGCTGTTTTTT
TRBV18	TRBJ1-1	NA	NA	CASSPGMVNLNTEAFF	TGTGCCAGCTCACCAGGTATGGTTAACTTGAACACTGAAGCTTTCTTT
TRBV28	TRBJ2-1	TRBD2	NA	CASRGLAGYNEQFF	TGTGCCAGCAGGGGACTAGCGGGATACAATGAGCAGTTCTTC
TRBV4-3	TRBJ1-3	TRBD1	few	CASSQGQGAGNTIYF	TGCGCCAGCAGCCAAGGACAGGGCGCTGGAAACACCATATATTTT
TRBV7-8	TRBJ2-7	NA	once	CASSLREGTYEQYF	TGTGCCAGCAGCTTACGAGAGGGAACCTACGAGCAGTACTTC
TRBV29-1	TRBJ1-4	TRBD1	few	CSAPLPGTGNEKLFF	TGCAGCGCGCCCCTTCCCGGGACAGGGAATGAAAAACTGTTTTTT
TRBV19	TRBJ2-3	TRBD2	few	CASNQYSGRAPDTQYF	TGTGCCAGTAATCAATATAGCGGGAGGGCCCCAGATACGCAGTATTTT
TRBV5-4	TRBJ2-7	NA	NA	CASSLESGYYEQYF	TGTGCCAGCAGCTTGGAATCAGGATACTACGAGCAGTACTTC
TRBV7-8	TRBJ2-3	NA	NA	CASSPKALVLAGGDTQYF	TGTGCCAGCAGCCCCAAAGCTTTGGTCCTAGCTGGGGGCGATACGCAGTATTTT
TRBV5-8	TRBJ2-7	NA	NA	CASRLLGGRSYEQYF	TGTGCCAGCAGACTCTTGGGGGGTAGGAGCTACGAGCAGTACTTC
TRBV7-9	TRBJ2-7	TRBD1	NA	CASRPTGGEQYF	TGTGCCAGCAGGCCCACAGGGGGCGAGCAGTACTTC
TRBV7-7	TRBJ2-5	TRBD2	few	CASSSGLVGSQKETQYF	TGTGCCAGCAGCTCCGGACTAGTCGGGTCCCAAAAAGAGACCCAGTACTTC
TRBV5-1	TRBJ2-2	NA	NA	CASRQTENTGELFF	TGCGCCAGCAGGCAGACAGAAAACACCGGGGAGCTGTTTTTT
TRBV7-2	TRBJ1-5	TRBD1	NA	CASSRQGDQPQHF	TGTGCCAGCAGTAGACAGGGGGATCAGCCCCAGCATTTT
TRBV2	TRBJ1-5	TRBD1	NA	CVSRSDRGSNQPQHF	TGTGTCAGCAGATCGGACAGGGGGAGCAATCAGCCCCAGCATTTT
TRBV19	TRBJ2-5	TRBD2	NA	CASSTGGYETQYF	TGTGCCAGTAGTACGGGGGGTTACGAGACCCAGTACTTC
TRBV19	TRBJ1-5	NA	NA	CASSIPPGDSNQPQHF	TGTGCCAGTAGTATCCCTCCAGGTGATAGCAATCAGCCCCAGCATTTT
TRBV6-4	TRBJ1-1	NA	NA	CASSDSEEGSTEDFF	TGTGCCAGCAGTGACTCGGAGGAAGGGAGCACTGAAGATTTCTTT
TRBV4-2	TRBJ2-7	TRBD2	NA	CASSQGLADSYEQYF	TGTGCCAGCAGCCAAGGGCTAGCGGACTCCTACGAGCAGTACTTC
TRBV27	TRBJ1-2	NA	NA	CASSRQGHADGYTF	TGTGCCAGCAGTCGTCAGGGGCATGCGGACGGCTACACCTTC
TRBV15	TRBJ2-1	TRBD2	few	CATSRDPTTVLAGEGEQFF	TGTGCCACCAGCAGAGATCCCACAACCGTACTAGCGGGAGAGGGTGAGCAGTTCTTC
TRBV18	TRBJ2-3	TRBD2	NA	CASSRFILTSGTDTQYF	TGTGCCAGCTCCCGGTTTATATTGACTAGCGGCACAGATACGCAGTATTTT
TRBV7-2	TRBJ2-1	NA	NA	CASSLDPGSHNEQFF	TGTGCCAGCAGCTTAGACCCCGGGAGTCACAATGAGCAGTTCTTC
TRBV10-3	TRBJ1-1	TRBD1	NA	CAIRTGTDTEAFF	TGTGCCATCAGGACCGGGACAGACACTGAAGCTTTCTTT
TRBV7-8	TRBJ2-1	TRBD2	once	CASSWTSGSYNEQFF	TGTGCCAGCAGCTGGACTAGCGGGTCGTACAATGAGCAGTTCTTC
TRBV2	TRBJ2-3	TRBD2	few	CASSVLAGVADTQYF	TGTGCCAGCAGTGTACTAGCGGGGGTGGCAGATACGCAGTATTTT
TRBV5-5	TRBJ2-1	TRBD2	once	CASSLSSGRYNEQFF	TGTGCCAGCAGCTTGAGCAGCGGGAGGTACAATGAGCAGTTCTTC
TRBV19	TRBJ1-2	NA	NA	CASSIYLSNYGYTF	TGTGCCAGTAGTATTTATCTAAGTAACTATGGCTACACCTTC
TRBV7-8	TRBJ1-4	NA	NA	CASSLASGGALLKLFF	TGTGCCAGCAGCTTAGCAAGCGGAGGGGCATTGTTAAAACTGTTTTTT
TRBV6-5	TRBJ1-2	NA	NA	CASSKGEYGYTF	TGTGCCAGCAGTAAGGGGGAGTATGGCTACACCTTC
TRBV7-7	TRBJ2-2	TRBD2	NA	CASSLGLREGGELFF	TGTGCCAGCAGCTTAGGGTTGCGGGAGGGCGGGGAGCTGTTTTTT
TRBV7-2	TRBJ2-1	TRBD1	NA	CASSLGQGSYNEQFF	TGTGCCAGCAGCTTAGGACAGGGTTCCTACAATGAGCAGTTCTTC
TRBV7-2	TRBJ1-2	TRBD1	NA	CASSVDRGPYGYTF	TGTGCCAGCAGCGTGGACAGGGGCCCCTATGGCTACACCTTC
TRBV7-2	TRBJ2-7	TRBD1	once	CASTPTGVYEQYF	TGTGCCAGCACCCCCACAGGGGTATACGAGCAGTACTTC
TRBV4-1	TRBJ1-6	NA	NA	CASSRTGRGISPLHF	TGCGCCAGCAGTCGGACTGGCCGGGGGATTTCACCCCTCCACTTT
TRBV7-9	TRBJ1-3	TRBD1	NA	CASSKTGGSGNTIYF	TGTGCCAGCAGCAAAACAGGGGGCAGTGGAAACACCATATATTTT
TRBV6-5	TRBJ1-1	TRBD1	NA	CASKPGTGITTEAFF	TGTGCCAGCAAACCGGGGACAGGCATAACCACTGAAGCTTTCTTT
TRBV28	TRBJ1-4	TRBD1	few	CASSRQGATNEKLFF	TGTGCCAGCAGTCGACAGGGGGCAACTAATGAAAAACTGTTTTTT
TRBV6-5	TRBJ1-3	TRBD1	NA	CASSQGQGPGNTIYF	TGTGCCAGCAGCCAAGGACAGGGGCCTGGAAACACCATATATTTT
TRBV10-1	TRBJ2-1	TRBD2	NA	CASSRTSGGNEQFF	TGCGCCAGCAGTAGGACTAGCGGGGGTAATGAGCAGTTCTTC
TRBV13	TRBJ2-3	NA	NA	CASSLVRGTDTQYF	TGTGCCAGCAGCTTAGTGCGGGGCACAGATACGCAGTATTTT
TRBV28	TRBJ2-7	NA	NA	CASSAPPGSGTCEQYF	TGTGCCAGCAGCGCCCCTCCCGGGTCGGGAACCTGCGAGCAGTACTTC
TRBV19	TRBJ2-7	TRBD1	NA	CASSTPDRTYEQYF	TGTGCCAGTAGTACTCCGGACAGGACCTACGAGCAGTACTTC
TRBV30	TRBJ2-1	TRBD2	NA	CAWSSGGNEQFF	TGTGCCTGGTCTTCGGGGGGGAATGAGCAGTTCTTC
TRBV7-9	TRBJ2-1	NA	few	CASSLVGLYEQFF	TGTGCCAGCAGCTTAGTCGGTCTCTATGAGCAGTTCTTC
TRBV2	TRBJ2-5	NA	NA	CASNRIGQGNF	TGTGCCAGCAACCGAATAGGACAAGGAAACTTC
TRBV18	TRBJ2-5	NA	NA	CASSGSAETQETQYF	TGTGCCAGCTCAGGTTCTGCGGAGACCCAAGAGACCCAGTACTTC
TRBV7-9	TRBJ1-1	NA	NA	CASIGGRANTEAFF	TGTGCCAGCATCGGAGGGAGGGCAAACACTGAAGCTTTCTTT
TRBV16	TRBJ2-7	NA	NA	CASSQERFSDEQYF	TGTGCCAGCAGCCAAGAGCGTTTCTCGGACGAGCAGTACTTC
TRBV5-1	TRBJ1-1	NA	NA	CASSLEPTRNTEAFF	TGCGCCAGCAGCTTGGAGCCGACAAGAAACACTGAAGCTTTCTTT